Below are 20 T cell receptor beta chains sequenced from a single sample in a study of cytomegalovirus exposure and HLA in healthy donors. Both 60 Vbeta primers and 13 Jbeta primers went into the PCR. Generated by immunoSEQ multiplex PCR, the TCRdb table keeps only in-frame clones and is missing some. The sample has under 250,000 clones, 75% to 85% seen once; the top ten hold roughly 2.5%. Sequencing input: PBMCs. These receptors were collected from a woman aged 40 to 50 in good health and CMV-seronegative.

The J gene is TRBJ2-3, the V gene TRBV7-2; 9 positions agree with TRBD2. J was trimmed by 0 bases and V by 8 bases; bases with no gene match: 6. CDR1 and CDR2 from the germline V gene are SGHTA and FQGNSA. This CDR3 has 15 amino acids. CDR3 sequence (DNA): TGTGCCAGCGGGCTAGCGGGACTCAGCACAGATACGCAGTATTTT. This codes for CASGLAGLSTDTQYF. Based on the CDR3 plus reference TRBV7-2 and TRBJ2-3, the full variable domain is GAGVSQSPSNKVTEKGKDVELRCDPISGHTALYWYRQSLGQGLEFLIYFQGNSAPDKSGLPSDRFSAERTGGSVSTLTIQRTQQEDSAVYLCASGLAGLSTDTQYFGPGTRLTVL.

V and J are TRBV4-1 and TRBJ2-1, with D possibly matching TRBD2 (6 bases). V was clipped by 3 bases and J by 8 bases, with 17 bases between them. This CDR3 is built from 15 residues. CDR1 MGHRA and CDR2 YSYEKL come from the germline V gene. Here the CDR3 DNA reads TGCGCCAGCAGCCATCCGGGACTGTCGATCGATGAGCAGTTCTTC. Translating gives CASSHPGLSIDEQFF.

V and J are TRBV7-2 and TRBJ2-7; 9 nucleotides line up with TRBD2. The CDR3 runs 15 residues. V was clipped by 0 bases and J by 2 bases; unmatched bases: 2. The germline V gene encodes CDR1 SGHTA and CDR2 FQGNSA. The DNA of the CDR3 is TGTGCCAGCAGCTTAGCTAGCGGGAGTGCCTACGAGCAGTACTTC. Encoded protein: CASSLASGSAYEQYF.

The chain has TRBV6-6 and TRBJ1-2, with D unclear. Germline V gives CDR1 MNHNY, CDR2 SVGAGI (reference sequence). This CDR3 is built from 13 residues. Trimming took 0 bases from V and 9 from J, leaving 11 bases between them. CDR3 DNA: TGTGCCAGCAGTTACTCTGGATTAGCTAGCTACACCTTC. Translating it yields CASSYSGLASYTF.

The rearrangement links TRBV30 to TRBJ2-7, with 7 bases matching TRBD2. Germline CDR1 reads GTSNPN; CDR2 reads SVGIG (reference sequence). CDR3 length: 13 amino acids. The ends lost 5 bases at V and 3 bases at J; junction bases unmatched: 7. CDR3 nucleotide sequence: TGTGCCTGGTCCGCGGGGGACTACTACGAGCAGTACTTC. Residues: CAWSAGDYYEQYF.

V gene TRBV7-2 combines with J gene TRBJ1-2; D possibly corresponds to TRBD1 (6 bases). The CDR3 totals 15 residues. Trimming took off 5 bases at V and 0 bases at J, with 13 bases between the two ends. Germline-derived CDR1 and CDR2 are SGHTA and FQGNSA. In DNA, the CDR3 is TGTGCCAGCAGCGCCCCGGGACACTCTAACTATGGCTACACCTTC. Translated: CASSAPGHSNYGYTF.

The chain combines TRBV19 with TRBJ2-7, with D tentatively TRBD1 (5 bases). The CDR3 contains 13 residues. The V end lost 4 bases, the J end lost 2 bases, and 9 bases lay between the germline ends. Germline-derived CDR1 and CDR2 are LNHDA and SQIVND (reference sequence). CDR3 sequence (DNA): TGTGCCAGTAGTAAGGACACCACCTACGAGCAGTACTTC. Its translation is CASSKDTTYEQYF.

The chain carries TRBV5-1 and TRBJ2-3; 12 bases map to TRBD2. The CDR3 is made up of 20 amino acids. Per the germline V gene, CDR1 is SGHRS and CDR2 is YFSETQ. V lost 7 bases, J lost 1 base, and 19 bases stayed unmatched. CDR3 bases: TGCGCCAGCCGATTAAGGGGGGCGACTAGCGGGAGTTTCGGCACAGATACGCAGTATTTT. This encodes CASRLRGATSGSFGTDTQYF.

V gene TRBV5-1 combines with J gene TRBJ1-1, with 10 bases that match TRBD1. The V gene's germline CDR1 is SGHRS and CDR2 YFSETQ. V gave up 4 bases and J gave up 7 bases; unmatched junction bases: 10. This CDR3 is 15 amino acids long. Here the CDR3 reads CASSTDRGRGNEAFF. The CDR3 region has the DNA TGCGCCAGCAGCACAGACAGGGGGCGAGGGAATGAAGCTTTCTTT.

The chain couples TRBV15 to TRBJ1-1; no clear D. V shed 1 base and J shed 5 bases, with 11 bases lying between them. Germline V gene data show CDR1 as LNHNV and CDR2 as YYDKDF (reference sequence). The CDR3 length is 14 residues. CDR3 sequence reads: CATSRGARRTEAFF. The CDR3 DNA reads TGTGCCACCAGCAGAGGGGCCCGCAGGACTGAAGCTTTCTTT.

This chain joins TRBV2 and TRBJ2-5; TRBD1 is a possible D gene (5 bases). The V end lost 6 bases, the J end lost 5 bases, and 10 bases lay between the germline ends. Germline loops: CDR1 SNHLY, CDR2 FYNNEI. This CDR3 is 12 amino acids long. CDR3 DNA: TGTGCCAGCAGGCAGGGTCCGGAGACCCAGTACTTC. This gives the protein CASRQGPETQYF.

V is TRBV5-4 and J is TRBJ2-7; the D gene is possibly TRBD1 (6 bases). CDR3 length equals 16 residues. Looked up from germline, CDR1 is SGHNT and CDR2 is YYREEE (reference sequence). The V end was cut by 4 bases, the J end by 6 bases, with 23 bases between. CDR3 DNA: TGTGCCAGCAGCCCTATCAACAGGGTCGAGCGCTCCGAGCAGTACTTC. The encoded protein is CASSPINRVERSEQYF.

This sequence joins TRBV7-9 and TRBJ1-4; no firm D call. Germline CDR1 reads SEHNR; CDR2 reads FQNEAQ (reference sequence). Trimming cost V 2 bases and J 5 bases, with 6 bases left between them. This CDR3 has 13 amino acids. As DNA, the CDR3 is TGTGCCAGCAGCTTACCAGTAAATGAAAAACTGTTTTTT. This codes for CASSLPVNEKLFF.

V and J are TRBV7-8 and TRBJ1-5, with 11 positions matching TRBD1. The CDR3 is 15 amino acids. Trimming at V came to 2 bases and at J to 6 bases, leaving 3 bases not matched to a gene. CDR1 is SGHVS, CDR2 FQNEAQ, per germline. CDR3 bases: TGTGCCAGCAGCTTATTGGGGACAGGGGGTCAGCCCCAGCATTTT. Translating gives CASSLLGTGGQPQHF.

The chain links TRBV7-8 to TRBJ2-1; possible D gene TRBD2, 6 bases. The germline CDR1 and CDR2 sequences are SGHVS and FQNEAQ. The V end lost 1 base, the J end lost 7 bases, and 14 bases lay between the germline ends. The CDR3 has 15 amino acids. The CDR3 nucleotides are TGTGCCAGCAGCTTAGTTACCCTAGCGAGGAATGAGCAGTTCTTC. The encoded protein is CASSLVTLARNEQFF.

CDR3 in DNA: TGTGCCAGCAGCGTAGACCGGAGCACAGATACGCAGTATTTT. Encoded protein: CASSVDRSTDTQYF. The chain joins TRBV9 to TRBJ2-3; D unclear. Germline CDR1 is SGDLS and CDR2 is YYNGEE. Trimming stripped 0 bases from V and 0 bases from J, with 5 bases between. CDR3 length: 14 amino acids.

The CDR3: CASSASGRRDEQYF. For the CDR3, the DNA is TGTGCCAGCAGCGCTAGCGGGAGAAGAGACGAGCAGTACTTC. The V gene is TRBV7-8, the J gene TRBJ2-7, with 10 positions matching TRBD2. The CDR3 runs 14 residues. The germline V gene encodes CDR1 SGHVS and CDR2 FQNEAQ. Trimming removed 5 bases from V and 5 bases from J; junction bases left unmatched: 6.

The V and J genes are TRBV27 and TRBJ2-1; TRBD1 agrees at 8 bases. Germline loops: CDR1 MNHEY, CDR2 SMNVEV (reference sequence). The CDR3 runs 16 residues. The V gene end was trimmed by 2 bases and the J gene end by 2 bases; junction bases not matched to a gene: 5. The CDR3 loop is CASSLIGQGTYNEQFF. CDR3 bases: TGTGCCAGCAGTTTAATCGGACAGGGTACCTACAATGAGCAGTTCTTC.

The V gene is TRBV9, the J gene TRBJ2-7, with TRBD2 identical over 10 bases. There are 16 residues in the CDR3. Germline CDR1 reads SGDLS; CDR2 reads YYNGEE. The V and J ends lost 0 bases and 1 base, in that order; junction bases with no gene match: 4. The CDR3 nucleotides are TGTGCCAGCAGCGTAGGTCTAGCGGGAGTGTCCTACGAGCAGTACTTC. It specifies CASSVGLAGVSYEQYF. Variable domain in full (rest from reference TRBV9 and TRBJ2-7): DSGVTQTPKHLITATGQRVTLRCSPRSGDLSVYWYQQSLDQGLQFLIQYYNGEERAKGNILERFSAQQFPDLHSELNLSSLELGDSALYFCASSVGLAGVSYEQYFGPGTRLTVT.

The rearrangement joins TRBV5-1 to TRBJ2-1; the D gene is possibly TRBD2 (6 bases). Germline CDR1 reads SGHRS; CDR2 reads YFSETQ. V lost 5 bases, J lost 6 bases, and 12 bases lay in between. This CDR3 has 13 amino acids. In DNA form, the CDR3 reads TGCGCCAGCAGGTTATCCGGGGGCAATGAGCAGTTCTTC. Amino acid sequence: CASRLSGGNEQFF. The entire variable domain, with the rest obtained from reference TRBV5-1 and TRBJ2-1, is as follows: KAGVTQTPRYLIKTRGQQVTLSCSPISGHRSVSWYQQTPGQGLQFLFEYFSETQRNKGNFPGRFSGRQFSNSRSEMNVSTLELGDSALYLCASRLSGGNEQFFGPGTRLTVL.